Here is one T cell receptor beta chain with its context. Its target is not known. This sample was included in a study of cytotoxic CD8 clonotypes in ibrutinib-treated CLL. Study-level background: Patients gave response samples after a median about 12 months of treatment, range 6 to 36. Findings of the study overall: Public clonotypes showed up rarely, and on treatment they shrank or held steady.

Using immunoSEQ multiplex PCR, the repertoire was profiled, and TCRdb retains in-frame clones only, with some absent. The sample comprises approximately 330,000 clones, roughly 85% of which are singletons, and 6.5% to 8.5% rests with the top ten. CDR1 is LGHNA and CDR2 is YSLEER in the germline V gene. The CDR3 contains 14 residues. V was pared by 4 bases and J by 3 bases, with 4 bases of the junction left unmatched. This sequence was found in a human donor with chronic lymphocytic leukemia. The gene calls are TRBV4-3 and TRBJ2-7; 9 bases are a match to TRBD1. The specimen was PBMCs, collected before ibrutinib treatment. The CDR3 DNA is TGCGCCAGCAGCCCCGGGACAGGGTTCTACGAGCAGTACTTC. It is translated as CASSPGTGFYEQYF.